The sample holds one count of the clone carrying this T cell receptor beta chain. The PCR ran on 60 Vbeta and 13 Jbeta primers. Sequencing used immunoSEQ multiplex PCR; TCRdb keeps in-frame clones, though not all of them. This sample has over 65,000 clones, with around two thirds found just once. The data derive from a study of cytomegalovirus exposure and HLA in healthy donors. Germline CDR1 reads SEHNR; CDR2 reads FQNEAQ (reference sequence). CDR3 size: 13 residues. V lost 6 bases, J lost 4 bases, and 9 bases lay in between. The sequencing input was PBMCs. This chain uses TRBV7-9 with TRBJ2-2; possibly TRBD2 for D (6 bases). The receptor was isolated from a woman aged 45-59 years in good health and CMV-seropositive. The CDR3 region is CASRTEGTGELFF. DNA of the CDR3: TGTGCCAGCAGGACGGAGGGCACCGGGGAGCTGTTTTTT.